Included here is one T cell receptor beta chain sequence, with context. Its antigen is undetermined. Each of the patients experienced relapse following autologous stem cell transplantation, and their brentuximab vedotin exposure differed. This record belongs to a study of PD-1 blockade in classical Hodgkin lymphoma. The overall study: Patients in the cohort were put on intravenous nivolumab, 3 mg/kg every 2 weeks. Whole-study findings and limits: TCR diversity in CD4+, not CD8+, cells rose significantly by C4D1. Differences between repertoires have undefined causes, possibly disease activity or prior therapy. Exclusion applied to patients who initiated nivolumab less than 1 year following ASCT.

V lost 0 bases and J lost 14; bases outside the gene matches: 10. This CDR3 region has 15 residues. CDR1 and CDR2 from the germline V gene are SQVTM and ANQGSEA. Here immunoSEQ multiplex PCR was the method, and the copy in TCRdb shows in-frame clones only, minus some. The sample carries about 84,000 clones, approximately 91% recorded once. This rearrangement joins TRBV29-1 to TRBJ1-4; 12 bases match TRBD1. The sample in question was peripheral blood mononuclear cells (PBMCs), obtained at baseline. The source of this sequence is a human donor with classical Hodgkin lymphoma. CDR3 sequence reads: CSVEEGSRDRGRLFF. The CDR3 nucleotides are TGCAGCGTTGAAGAGGGGAGCCGGGACAGGGGGCGGCTGTTTTTT.